This TCR beta chain derives from a study of cytomegalovirus exposure and HLA in healthy donors. Study-level results: CMV serostatus was the only recorded immune exposure for donors. According to an earlier analysis, most TCR beta V segments yielded productive rearrangements about 87% or about 30% of the time.

Primers: 60 Vbeta forward and 13 Jbeta reverse. Original analysis: Later analysis identified approximately 80 million unique TCR beta chains, roughly 11 million shared. Assay: immunoSEQ multiplex PCR; the TCRdb copy retains only in-frame clones and omits some. That table gives V, J and clone size, and the DNA gave D and trimming. The sample yields about 130,000 clones, around 80% seen once. Only one count was recorded for this clone. The target antigen is unknown. Healthy individuals who donated bone marrow served as the donors. Sequenced input: PBMCs. The sequence came from a man aged 35 to 55 in good health and CMV-seropositive.

The CDR3 spells CAWNHKEEAFF. The CDR3 coding sequence is TGTGCCTGGAATCATAAGGAGGAAGCTTTCTTT. This chain connects TRBV30 to TRBJ1-1; D call uncertain. Germline V gives CDR1 GTSNPN, CDR2 SVGIG (reference sequence). The CDR3 runs 11 residues. V was shortened by 4 bases and J by 8 bases, with 11 bases between the two germline ends.